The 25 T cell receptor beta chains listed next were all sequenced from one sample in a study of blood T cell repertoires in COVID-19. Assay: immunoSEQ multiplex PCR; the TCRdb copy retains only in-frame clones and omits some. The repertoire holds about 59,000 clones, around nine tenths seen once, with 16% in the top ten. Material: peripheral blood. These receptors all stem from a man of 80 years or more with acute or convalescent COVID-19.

The CDR3 DNA reads as TGTGCCAGCAGCAGTGGGACAGGCGACTATAGCAATCAGCCCCAGCATTTT. Protein sequence: CASSSGTGDYSNQPQHF. The chain uses TRBV21-1 and TRBJ1-5; the table calls TRBD1, which could not be checked here. TRBV21-1 is assigned pseudogene status. The length of the CDR3 is 17 residues.

The CDR3 loop reads CATSLDRAREQYF. The CDR3 DNA is TGTGCCACCAGCCTGGACAGGGCGAGGGAGCAGTACTTC. V usage is TRBV15 and J usage is TRBJ2-7, with TRBD1 matching over 8 bases. V shed 5 bases, J shed 7 bases, and the junction held 7 bases outside the gene matches. The CDR3 has 13 residues. Germline V gene sequence: CDR1 LNHNV, CDR2 YYDKDF (reference sequence).

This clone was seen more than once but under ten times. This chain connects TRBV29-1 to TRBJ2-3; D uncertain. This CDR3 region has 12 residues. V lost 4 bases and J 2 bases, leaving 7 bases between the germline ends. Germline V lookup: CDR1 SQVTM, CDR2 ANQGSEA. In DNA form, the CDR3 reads TGCAGCGTTGCTTCAGTCACAGATACGCAGTATTTT. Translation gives CSVASVTDTQYF.

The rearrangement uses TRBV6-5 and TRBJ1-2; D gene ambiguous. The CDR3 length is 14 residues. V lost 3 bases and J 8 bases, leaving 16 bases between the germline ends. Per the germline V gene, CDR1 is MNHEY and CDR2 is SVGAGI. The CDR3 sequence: CASSYLGSKQGYTF. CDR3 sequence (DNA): TGTGCCAGCAGTTATCTAGGCAGCAAGCAGGGCTACACCTTC.

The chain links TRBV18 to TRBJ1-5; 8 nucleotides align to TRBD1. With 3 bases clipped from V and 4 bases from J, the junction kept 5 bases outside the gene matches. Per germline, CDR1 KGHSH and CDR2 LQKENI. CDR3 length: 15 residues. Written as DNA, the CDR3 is TGTGCCAGCTCACCGCCGGGACAGGAGAATCAGCCCCAGCATTTT. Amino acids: CASSPPGQENQPQHF.

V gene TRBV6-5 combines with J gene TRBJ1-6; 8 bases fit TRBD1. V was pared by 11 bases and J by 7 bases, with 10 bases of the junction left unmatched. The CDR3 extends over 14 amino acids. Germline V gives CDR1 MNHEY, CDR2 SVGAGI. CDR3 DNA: TGTGCCGCAAGAATGGACAGGGCAAATTCACCCCTCCACTTT. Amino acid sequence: CAARMDRANSPLHF.

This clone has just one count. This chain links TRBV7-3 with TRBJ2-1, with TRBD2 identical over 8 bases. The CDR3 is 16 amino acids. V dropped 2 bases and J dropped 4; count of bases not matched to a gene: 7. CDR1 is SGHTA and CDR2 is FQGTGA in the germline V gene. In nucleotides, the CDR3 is TGTGCCAGCAGCTTATTTGGCGGGGGGACATACAATGAGCAGTTCTTC. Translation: CASSLFGGGTYNEQFF.

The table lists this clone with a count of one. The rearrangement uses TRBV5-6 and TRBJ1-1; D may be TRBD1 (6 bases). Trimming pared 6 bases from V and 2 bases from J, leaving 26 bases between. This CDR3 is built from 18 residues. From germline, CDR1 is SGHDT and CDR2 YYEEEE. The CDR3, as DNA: TGTGCCAGCACCCCCGTGACCCTAGCCCAGGGACACAACACTGAAGCTTTCTTT. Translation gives CASTPVTLAQGHNTEAFF.

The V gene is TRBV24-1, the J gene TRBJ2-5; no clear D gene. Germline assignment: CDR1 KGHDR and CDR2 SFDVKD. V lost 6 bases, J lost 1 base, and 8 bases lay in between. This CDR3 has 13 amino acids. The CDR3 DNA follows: TGTGCCACCAGTCGCGGCTCCCAAGAGACCCAGTACTTC. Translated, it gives CATSRGSQETQYF.

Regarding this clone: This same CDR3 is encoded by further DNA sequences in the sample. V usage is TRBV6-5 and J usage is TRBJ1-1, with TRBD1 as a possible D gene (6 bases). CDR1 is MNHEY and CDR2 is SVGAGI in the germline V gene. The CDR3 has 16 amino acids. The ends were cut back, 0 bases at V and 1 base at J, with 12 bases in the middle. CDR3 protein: CASSYSPDRTNTEAFF. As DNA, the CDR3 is TGTGCCAGCAGTTACTCCCCGGACAGAACGAACACTGAAGCTTTCTTT.

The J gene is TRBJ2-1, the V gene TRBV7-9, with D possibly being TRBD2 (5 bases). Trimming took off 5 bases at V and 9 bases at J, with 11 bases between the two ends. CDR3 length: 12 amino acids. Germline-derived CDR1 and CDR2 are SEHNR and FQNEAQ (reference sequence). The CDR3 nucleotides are TGTGCCAGCAGCCGAGGGATGGGTGAGCAGTTCTTC. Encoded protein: CASSRGMGEQFF.

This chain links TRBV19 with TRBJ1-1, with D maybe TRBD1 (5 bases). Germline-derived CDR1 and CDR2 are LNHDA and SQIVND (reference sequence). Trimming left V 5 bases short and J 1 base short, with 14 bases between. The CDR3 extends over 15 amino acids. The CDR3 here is CASSLLGQKNTEAFF. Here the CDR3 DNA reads TGTGCCAGTAGTTTGTTGGGGCAGAAGAACACTGAAGCTTTCTTT.

The CDR3 nucleotides read TGTGCCAGTAGCGCACAGGGAGGGAATCATTCACCCCTCCACTTT. This gives the protein CASSAQGGNHSPLHF. The V call is TRBV19, the J call TRBJ1-6, with a tentative D call TRBD1 (6 bases). The V gene lost 6 bases and the J gene lost 8 bases, with 17 bases spanning the gap. The CDR3 extends over 15 amino acids. The germline CDR1 and CDR2 sequences are LNHDA and SQIVND (reference sequence).

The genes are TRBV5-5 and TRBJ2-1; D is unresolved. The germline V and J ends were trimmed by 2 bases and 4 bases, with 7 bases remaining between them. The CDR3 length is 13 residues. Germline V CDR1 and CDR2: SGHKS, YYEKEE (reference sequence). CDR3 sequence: CASSFDGYNEQFF. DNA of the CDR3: TGTGCCAGCAGCTTTGACGGGTACAATGAGCAGTTCTTC.

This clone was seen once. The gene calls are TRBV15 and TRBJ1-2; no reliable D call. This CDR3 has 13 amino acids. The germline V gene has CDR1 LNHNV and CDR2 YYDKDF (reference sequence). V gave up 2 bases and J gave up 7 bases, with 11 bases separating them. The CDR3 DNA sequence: TGTGCCACCAGCAGACTACCGGGATCTGGCTACACCTTC. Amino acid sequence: CATSRLPGSGYTF.

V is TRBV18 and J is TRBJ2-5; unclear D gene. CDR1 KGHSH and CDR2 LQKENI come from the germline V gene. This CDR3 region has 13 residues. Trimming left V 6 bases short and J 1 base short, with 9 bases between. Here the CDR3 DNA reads TGTGCCAGCTCCCCGCAGGCCCAAGAGACCCAGTACTTC. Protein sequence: CASSPQAQETQYF.

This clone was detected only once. Here the CDR3 DNA reads TGTGCCAGCAGCCAAGGTGTGCGTTCACCCCTCCACTTT. This encodes CASSQGVRSPLHF. V is TRBV3-1 (or the pseudogene TRBV3-2) and J is TRBJ1-6; D unresolved. Germline values: CDR1 LGHDT, CDR2 YNNKEL (reference sequence). The germline V and J ends were trimmed by 1 base and 9 bases, with 7 bases remaining between them. This CDR3 has 13 amino acids.

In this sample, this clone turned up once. CDR3 region: CASSLLATPGTDTQYF. DNA of the CDR3: TGCGCCAGCAGCTTGCTAGCGACTCCGGGCACAGATACGCAGTATTTT. V usage is TRBV5-1 and J usage is TRBJ2-3; tentatively, D is TRBD2 (6 bases). The CDR3 loop spans 16 amino acids. The germline V gene encodes CDR1 SGHRS and CDR2 YFSETQ. The ends were cut back, 1 base at V and 1 base at J, with 13 bases in the middle.

The CDR3 DNA is TGTGCCAGCAGCCCAACGGCCAGGGCAGATACGCAGTATTTT. Protein sequence: CASSPTARADTQYF. The rearrangement joins TRBV4-2 to TRBJ2-3; tentative D call: TRBD1 (5 bases). CDR3 length equals 14 residues. Germline CDR1 is LGHNA and CDR2 is YNFKEQ. Trimming removed 4 bases at V and 4 bases at J, with 12 bases between.

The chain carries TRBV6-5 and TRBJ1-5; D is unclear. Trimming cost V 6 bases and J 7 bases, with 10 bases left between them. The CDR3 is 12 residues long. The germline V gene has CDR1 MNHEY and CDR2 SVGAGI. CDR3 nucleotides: TGTGCCAGCAGCGCCCAGAGGCAGCCCCAGCATTTT. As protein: CASSAQRQPQHF.

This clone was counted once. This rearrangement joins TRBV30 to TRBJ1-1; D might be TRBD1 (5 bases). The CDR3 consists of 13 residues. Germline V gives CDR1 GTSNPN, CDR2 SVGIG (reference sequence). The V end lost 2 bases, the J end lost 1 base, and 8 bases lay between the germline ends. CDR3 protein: CAWSFGGNTEAFF. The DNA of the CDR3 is TGTGCCTGGAGTTTCGGGGGGAACACTGAAGCTTTCTTT. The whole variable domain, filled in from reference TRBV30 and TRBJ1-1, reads SQTIHQWPATLVQPVGSPLSLECTVEGTSNPNLYWYRQAAGRGLQLLFYSVGIGQISSEVPQNLSASRPQDRQFILSSKKLLLSDSGFYLCAWSFGGNTEAFFGQGTRLTVV.

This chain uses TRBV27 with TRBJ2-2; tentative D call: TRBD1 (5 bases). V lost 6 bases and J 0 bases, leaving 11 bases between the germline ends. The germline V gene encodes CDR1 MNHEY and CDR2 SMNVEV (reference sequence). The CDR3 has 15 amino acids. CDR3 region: CASSSRVTNTGELFF. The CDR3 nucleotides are TGTGCCAGCAGCTCCAGGGTAACGAACACCGGGGAGCTGTTTTTT.

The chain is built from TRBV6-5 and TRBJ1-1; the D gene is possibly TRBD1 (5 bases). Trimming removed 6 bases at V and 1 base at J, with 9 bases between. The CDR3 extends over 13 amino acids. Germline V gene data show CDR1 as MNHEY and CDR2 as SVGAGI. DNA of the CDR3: TGTGCCAGCAGATTAGGACAGAACACTGAAGCTTTCTTT. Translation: CASRLGQNTEAFF.

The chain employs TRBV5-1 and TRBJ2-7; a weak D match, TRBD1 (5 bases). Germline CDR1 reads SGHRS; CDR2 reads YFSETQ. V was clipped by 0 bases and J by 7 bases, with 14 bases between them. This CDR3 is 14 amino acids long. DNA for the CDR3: TGCGCCAGCAGCTTGGGACAGCTTGGTGGGGAGCAGTACTTC. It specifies CASSLGQLGGEQYF.

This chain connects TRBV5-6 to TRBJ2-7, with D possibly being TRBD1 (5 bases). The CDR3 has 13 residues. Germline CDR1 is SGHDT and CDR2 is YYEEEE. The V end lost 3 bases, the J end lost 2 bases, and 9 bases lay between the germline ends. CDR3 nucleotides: TGTGCCAGCAGCTATGACAGCGCCTACGAGCAGTACTTC. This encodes CASSYDSAYEQYF.